This entry lists 3 T cell receptor beta chains sequenced from one sample in a study of T cells in localized non-small cell lung cancer. TCRdb keeps only in-frame clones here, not all; method: immunoSEQ multiplex PCR. The sample records about 1,900 clones, more than 15% being singletons. The starting material was normal lung tissue next to the tumor, obtained before any cancer treatment. The receptors shown here come from a man between 40 and 69 years old with stage II squamous cell lung carcinoma.

This clone was counted a few times. The chain combines TRBV6-8 with TRBJ2-1; D is unclear. The CDR3 length is 13 residues. V lost 3 bases and J 2 bases, leaving 5 bases between the germline ends. The germline V gene has CDR1 MNHGY and CDR2 SAAAGT. CDR3 in amino acids: CASSYDAYNEQFF. The CDR3 DNA follows: TGTGCCAGCAGTTATGATGCCTACAATGAGCAGTTCTTC.

In its sample, this clone ranks as medium-sized. V gene TRBV7-2 combines with J gene TRBJ1-1; no clear D. The V end lost 1 base, the J end lost 4 bases, and 7 bases lay between the germline ends. Germline V CDR1 and CDR2: SGHTA, FQGNSA. The length of the CDR3 is 13 residues. CDR3 loop: CASSLGPTTEAFF. Here the CDR3 DNA reads TGTGCCAGCAGCTTAGGCCCCACCACTGAAGCTTTCTTT.

In its sample, this clone ranks as medium-sized. The chain has TRBV11-3 and TRBJ1-3, with D unresolved. CDR3 length: 15 amino acids. The V gene lost 0 bases and the J gene lost 0 bases, with 6 bases spanning the gap. CDR1 is SGHNT and CDR2 is YENEEA in the germline V gene. The CDR3 sequence is CASSLEQASGNTIYF. In DNA, the CDR3 is TGTGCCAGCAGCTTAGAGCAGGCCTCTGGAAACACCATATATTTT.